These T cell receptor beta chains were read from a single sample in a study of post-analysis software for immune sequencing data. MiXCR was run by TCRdb on the PCR reads, yielding one entry per CDR3 protein. The sample consists of 650,000 to 850,000 distinct CDR3 sequences, roughly 58% of them appearing once. The material sequenced was blood. Receptor source: a girl between 5 and 17 years old with multiple sclerosis. Each CDR3 is given with its conserved first and last residue. The order of the fields is D gene, clone size, J gene, V gene, CDR3 DNA, CDR3 protein. A D gene is named only where the DNA matches it firmly. Size is omitted from some rows. Given values are once, few, many or a class for expanded clones.

. | . | TRBJ2-7 | TRBV7-2 | TGTGCCAGCAGCTTAGTAGCCACCGGCGGGGAGCAGTACTTC | CASSLVATGGEQYF
TRBD1 | . | TRBJ1-5 | TRBV15 | TGTGCCACCAGCAGAGCCGGGACAGGTTATCAGCCCCAGCATTTT | CATSRAGTGYQPQHF
TRBD1 | few | TRBJ2-7 | TRBV6-5 | TGTGCCAGCAGTTACTCAGGGACAGGGGGCGGCGAGCAGTACTTC | CASSYSGTGGGEQYF
. | . | TRBJ1-1 | TRBV5-1 | TGCGCCAGCAGCCCCGCAGAAGTTGTAACTGAAGCTTTCTTT | CASSPAEVVTEAFF
. | . | TRBJ1-4 | TRBV7-9 | TGTGCCAGCAGCGGACTCATTGGAACTAATGAAAAACTGTTTTTT | CASSGLIGTNEKLFF
. | few | TRBJ2-5 | TRBV7-8 | TGTGCCAGCAGCCTTCCCCGGGTCCCAGGGGAGACCCAGTACTTC | CASSLPRVPGETQYF
TRBD1 | . | TRBJ2-3 | TRBV28 | TGTGCCAGCGTGATTTTGACAGGGGCAAGAGGAGATACGCAGTATTTT | CASVILTGARGDTQYF
. | few | TRBJ1-5 | TRBV5-5 | TGTGCCAGCAGCTTGGTGGTGAGGGGGGGACAGCCCCAGCATTTT | CASSLVVRGGQPQHF
. | . | TRBJ2-1 | TRBV20-1 | TGCAGTGCTAGAGAGGGGCAGGGCTCCTACAATGAGCAGTTCTTC | CSAREGQGSYNEQFF
. | . | TRBJ1-1 | TRBV20-1 | TGCAGTGTGCCGAACTACAGGTCCTTGAACACTGAAGCTTTCTTT | CSVPNYRSLNTEAFF
TRBD2 | . | TRBJ2-7 | TRBV20-1 | TGCAGTGCTAGTGGGGCGGGAGGTATGCCCTACGAGCAGTACTTC | CSASGAGGMPYEQYF
TRBD2 | . | TRBJ2-7 | TRBV5-1 | TGCGCCAGCAACTCGCGGGGGGGCTACGAGCAGTACTTC | CASNSRGGYEQYF
. | . | TRBJ1-2 | TRBV27 | TGTGCCAGCAGTTTATCGGAAAGCTATGGCTACACCTTC | CASSLSESYGYTF
. | . | TRBJ2-1 | TRBV9 | TGTGCCAGCAGCGTAGCGGGCTCCCCCCCCAATGAGCAGTTCTTC | CASSVAGSPPNEQFF
. | . | TRBJ2-5 | TRBV10-3 | TGTGCCATCAGTGACCAGGGGTTAGTCCACGTGCAGTACTTC | CAISDQGLVHVQYF
. | . | TRBJ2-5 | TRBV4-2 | TGTGCCAGCAGCCAGAAACGGGGAGCCGATGAGACCCAGTACTTC | CASSQKRGADETQYF
. | . | TRBJ2-7 | TRBV15 | TGTGCCACCAGCACTAGGACCGTCACCGGGGCTTACGAGCAGTACTTC | CATSTRTVTGAYEQYF
. | . | TRBJ2-3 | TRBV13 | TGTGCCAGCAGCTTTAGCGTGGGTGAAACAGATACGCAGTATTTT | CASSFSVGETDTQYF
TRBD2 | few | TRBJ2-3 | TRBV20-1 | TGCAGTGCTAGAGATTTAACGGGAGGGCCCGATACGCAGTATTTT | CSARDLTGGPDTQYF
. | . | TRBJ2-7 | TRBV20-1 | TGCAGTGCTATCATAGATGGTTACGAGCAGTACTTC | CSAIIDGYEQYF
TRBD1 | few | TRBJ2-7 | TRBV27 | TGTGCCAGCAGACGCTCAGGGACAGGCGTCTACGAGCAGTACTTC | CASRRSGTGVYEQYF
. | . | TRBJ2-7 | TRBV20-1 | TGCAGTGCCATGTCGGGGGAAAACTCCTACGAGCAGTACTTC | CSAMSGENSYEQYF
. | few | TRBJ2-3 | TRBV6-2/TRBV6-3 | TGTGCCAGCAGTTACTACACAGATACGCAGTATTTT | CASSYYTDTQYF
TRBD1 | . | TRBJ1-6 | TRBV5-1 | TGCGCCAGCAGTCCCGGACAGGGTGATTCACCCCTCCACTTT | CASSPGQGDSPLHF
. | . | TRBJ2-7 | TRBV5-6 | TGTGCCAGCAGCTTGGCCAAATACGAGCAGTACTTC | CASSLAKYEQYF
. | few | TRBJ2-4 | TRBV10-3 | TGTGCCATCAGTGAAGGGGGGTTAAGGAACATTCAGTACTTC | CAISEGGLRNIQYF
TRBD2 | . | TRBJ2-5 | TRBV5-1 | TGCGCCAGCAGCGCCACCGGGAGGGTTGGAGAGACCCAGTACTTC | CASSATGRVGETQYF
TRBD1 | . | TRBJ2-6 | TRBV5-1 | TGCGCCAGCAGCTTAGGGACAGGGGGCTTCTCTGGGGCCAACGTCCTGACTTTC | CASSLGTGGFSGANVLTF
. | . | TRBJ1-1 | TRBV12-3/TRBV12-4 | TGTGCCAGCAGTCCGGGAGGGCTTGAAGCTTTCTTT | CASSPGGLEAFF
. | . | TRBJ2-4 | TRBV20-1 | TGCAGTGCTAGAGATGTGTCGGCCGGAGGAAACATTCAGTACTTC | CSARDVSAGGNIQYF
. | . | TRBJ2-7 | TRBV29-1 | TGCAGCGTTGAACGGGTCGGCAGGGGAGTTTACGAGCAGTACTTC | CSVERVGRGVYEQYF